This TCR beta chain appears in the sequencing data of a study of CD4 T cells in relation to SARS-CoV-2 and coronaviruses. Background on the study: Median patient age was approximately 38 years, spanning 21 to 72 years.

General study results and limits: No crossreactivity against non-spike viral proteins was tested here.

Survey-level TCR-beta sequencing used DNA from CEF-cultured naive and memory CD4+ T cells. TCRdb's table, derived via immunoSEQ multiplex PCR, lists solely in-frame clones and lacks some. The repertoire has tens of thousands of clones, 70% to 80% of them found once; the top ten carry less than 3%. Sorted naive or memory CD4+ cells met CEF peptides for around ten days. Comment on this clone: Its antigen is undetermined.

The length of the CDR3 is 14 residues. V was pared by 5 bases and J by 1 base, with 8 bases between. Germline V lookup: CDR1 SGHAT, CDR2 FQDESV (reference sequence). The sample consisted of memory CD4+ T cells from PBMCs, cultured in vitro. The V gene is TRBV11-1, the J gene TRBJ2-2, with unresolved D. This clonotype originated in an adult with COVID-19. CDR3 bases: TGTGCCAGCAGCCCTATAAAGAACACCGGGGAGCTGTTTTTT. Protein product: CASSPIKNTGELFF.